These T cell receptor beta chains were read from a single sample in a study of blood T cells in healthy people across ages. TCRdb passed the 5' RACE reads through MiXCR, listing each CDR3 protein once. Found here are about 1.4 million distinct CDR3 sequences, around 55% of them singletons; the top ten hold 6.5% to 8%. What was sequenced was blood. The receptors come from a man younger than 35 in good health. Each CDR3 is given with its conserved first and last residue. The order of the fields is V gene, J gene, CDR3 protein.

V: TRBV10-3
J: TRBJ2-1
CDR3: CAISAGTSGDYNEQFF

V: TRBV6-1
J: TRBJ2-1
CDR3: CASSEGGQQGNEQFF

V: TRBV27
J: TRBJ1-5
CDR3: CASSFAGSSNQPQHF

V: TRBV7-2
J: TRBJ1-5
CDR3: CASGTDSNQPQHF

V: TRBV7-8
J: TRBJ2-2
CDR3: CASRTGLPLNTGELFF

V: TRBV10-3
J: TRBJ1-2
CDR3: CAISAGTGRRQEYGYTF

V: TRBV5-1
J: TRBJ1-1
CDR3: CASSAGTGPNTEAFF

V: TRBV12-5
J: TRBJ2-1
CDR3: CASGPPSTSSNEQFF

V: TRBV29-1
J: TRBJ1-1
CDR3: CSVEDPVSGLSTEAFF

V: TRBV4-1
J: TRBJ2-7
CDR3: CASSQELPAYEQYF

V: TRBV6-5
J: TRBJ2-1
CDR3: CASSGDTPEEFF

V: TRBV20-1
J: -
CDR3: CSVSSGNTYEQYF

V: TRBV7-2
J: TRBJ2-5
CDR3: CASRQAVLGETQYF

V: TRBV25-1
J: TRBJ2-3
CDR3: CASSELLAGAGGTQYF

V: TRBV29-1
J: TRBJ1-1
CDR3: CSVGPQRQGAEAFF

V: TRBV5-1
J: TRBJ2-5
CDR3: CASSRDGKETQYF

V: TRBV20-1
J: TRBJ2-3
CDR3: CSAPNPDRVVTDTQYF

V: TRBV4-1
J: TRBJ2-1
CDR3: CASSQGYSVNEQFF

V: TRBV6-5
J: TRBJ1-5
CDR3: CASALGEMGQPQHF

V: TRBV12-3/TRBV12-4
J: TRBJ1-2
CDR3: CASSSTDYGYTF

V: TRBV4-1
J: TRBJ2-7
CDR3: CASSQFGLISYEQYF

V: TRBV10-3
J: TRBJ2-7
CDR3: CAISEFWTFGQEAQYF